This T cell receptor beta chain originates from a study of beta chain features in type 1 diabetes. Study results and caveats: Moderate but significant shortening of TCRB CDR3s was recorded in all four CD4+ subsets from Type 1 diabetes patients.

As every portion of the isolated RNA was reverse transcribed, the sequencing read expressed TCRB transcripts. Generated by immunoSEQ multiplex PCR, the TCRdb table keeps only in-frame clones and is missing some. The sample lists 600,000 to 700,000 clones, over 10% occurring once. This clone was counted only a few times. Its antigen is not known. The sequence derives from a man aged 25 to 40 with type 1 diabetes. The sequenced material came from naive CD4+ T cells from blood.

The CDR3 coding sequence is TGTGCCTGGACCAAGAGGGCCAGCTCCTATAATTCACCCCTCCACTTT. This encodes CAWTKRASSYNSPLHF. The chain combines TRBV30 with TRBJ1-6; D uncertain. Germline V gene sequence: CDR1 GTSNPN, CDR2 SVGIG (reference sequence). V was shortened by 4 bases and J by 0 bases, with 13 bases between the two germline ends. The CDR3 consists of 16 residues.